The entry that follows covers one T cell receptor (beta chain) sequence. The antigen remains undetermined. Samples came from healthy bone marrow donors. The entry originates in a study of cytomegalovirus exposure and HLA in healthy donors. The PCR contained 60 Vbeta and 13 Jbeta primers. Sequencing used immunoSEQ multiplex PCR; TCRdb keeps in-frame clones, though not all of them. The top ten hold around 7% of the sample, which has some 36,000 clones, about 72% seen once. Overall study findings and caveats: Based on reports, TCR beta sequences accurately predicted HLA-A and HLA-B alleles for most subjects. Among TCR beta chains, those listed as cytomegalovirus-associated numbered over 150.

Germline-derived CDR1 and CDR2 are SNHLY and FYNNEI. After removal of 3 bases from V and 3 bases from J, the junction contained 5 bases not matched to a gene. The CDR3 has 14 residues. The sequenced sample consisted of PBMCs. This clonotype originated in a man aged 25-40 years in good health and CMV-seronegative. The chain couples TRBV2 to TRBJ2-7; 7 bases line up with TRBD1. The CDR3 here is CASSENRDSYEQYF. Written as DNA, the CDR3 is TGTGCCAGCAGTGAGAATCGGGACAGCTACGAGCAGTACTTC.